What follows are 28 T cell receptor beta chains derived from one specimen sequenced in a study of identical twins. TCRdb independently ran MiXCR on the 5' RACE reads; one entry per CDR3 protein. Among some 250,000 distinct CDR3 sequences listed, approximately 12% were seen once. This sample also belongs to another study, concerning yellow fever vaccine responses in identical twins.

The specimen was memory (CD45RO+) T cells sorted from blood. These receptors came from a woman between 18 and 30 years old in good health.

The genes are TRBV6-1 and TRBJ1-5; D remains ambiguous. V lost 7 bases to trimming and J lost 5 bases, with 12 bases between them. CDR1 is MNHNS and CDR2 is SASEGT in the germline V gene. There are 13 residues in the CDR3. In DNA form, the CDR3 reads TGTGCCAGCACAGAGGCGGAGTATCAGCCCCAGCATTTT. This encodes CASTEAEYQPQHF.

CDR3 coding DNA: TGTGCCAGCAGCCAAGGTTCAGGGGGCGGTTACGAGCAGTACTTC. This encodes CASSQGSGGGYEQYF. The chain uses TRBV3-1 and TRBJ2-7, with TRBD1 identical over 8 bases. The junction had 6 bases not matched to a gene; V was cut back by 1 base and J by 4 bases. CDR1 is LGHDT and CDR2 is YNNKEL in the germline V gene (reference sequence). The CDR3 runs to 15 residues.

This clonotype was picked up many times. The V and J genes are TRBV15 and TRBJ2-2, with unresolved D. The CDR3 runs 15 residues. CDR1 LNHNV and CDR2 YYDKDF come from the germline V gene (reference sequence). V lost 0 bases, J lost 2 bases, and 7 bases lay in between. The CDR3 DNA sequence: TGTGCCACCAGCAGAGATGTGGGAAACACCGGGGAGCTGTTTTTT. It encodes CATSRDVGNTGELFF.

This clonotype appeared many times. This CDR3 is CASSPSGSQETQYF. CDR3 coding DNA: TGTGCCAGCAGCCCCTCAGGGTCTCAAGAGACCCAGTACTTC. The rearrangement uses TRBV7-9 and TRBJ2-5; D might be TRBD1 (5 bases). The V and J ends lost 5 bases and 2 bases respectively, with 12 bases between them. The CDR3 is 14 amino acids. Germline CDR1 SEHNR, CDR2 FQNEAQ (reference sequence).

The chain employs TRBV25-1 and TRBJ1-2; no clear D gene. The length of the CDR3 is 12 residues. Between the trimmed V and J ends, which lost 3 bases and 2 bases, there was a span of 4 bases. Germline-derived CDR1 and CDR2 are MGHDK and SYGVNS. The CDR3 DNA follows: TGTGCCAGCAGTGACAGGAACTATGGCTACACCTTC. Its protein product is CASSDRNYGYTF.

Many counts were recorded for this clonotype. The chain joins TRBV6-1 to TRBJ1-1; 7 bases agree with TRBD1. The CDR3 runs 14 residues. With 5 bases clipped from V and 0 bases from J, the junction kept 3 bases outside the gene matches. The germline gives CDR1 MNHNS, CDR2 SASEGT. CDR3 loop: CASSRDRMNTEAFF. The DNA of the CDR3 is TGTGCCAGCAGTCGGGACAGAATGAACACTGAAGCTTTCTTT.

This clonotype turned up a few times. V is TRBV6-5 and J is TRBJ2-2; TRBD2 matches 11 bases. From germline, CDR1 is MNHEY and CDR2 SVGAGI. The CDR3 extends over 17 amino acids. V shed 4 bases and J 6 bases; nucleotides not matched to a gene: 10. DNA for the CDR3: TGTGCCAGCAGTTGGAACGCCGGGACTAGCGGCCCCGGGGAGCTGTTTTTT. This gives the protein CASSWNAGTSGPGELFF.

Many counts were recorded for this clonotype. V usage is TRBV5-5 and J usage is TRBJ1-1, with 7 bases fitting TRBD1. Losses at the gene ends were 4 bases for V and 1 base for J; bases not matched to a gene: 4. CDR3 length: 14 residues. CDR1 and CDR2 from the germline V gene are SGHKS and YYEKEE (reference sequence). CDR3 in DNA: TGTGCCAGCAGCCCACAGGGGCGGAACACTGAAGCTTTCTTT. Protein product: CASSPQGRNTEAFF.

The table lists this clonotype with many counts. The chain combines TRBV6-1 with TRBJ1-6; a possible D gene is TRBD1 (6 bases). V lost 6 bases, J lost 9 bases, and 15 bases lay in between. Germline CDR1 MNHNS, CDR2 SASEGT. This CDR3 has 14 residues. This CDR3 reads CASRATGLGSPLHF. The DNA for the CDR3 is TGTGCCAGCAGAGCAACAGGGTTAGGTTCACCCCTCCACTTT.

A word on this clonotype: One base away lies a much larger clone, so this may be a sequencing read error. This sequence joins TRBV9 and TRBJ2-3, with 9 bases identical to TRBD2. The CDR3 spans 16 residues. In germline, CDR1 is SGDLS, CDR2 YYNGEE. CDR3 protein: CAGSPDPRGGWDTQYF. The DNA for the CDR3 is TGTGCCGGCAGCCCTGACCCGCGGGGGGGCTGGGATACGCAGTATTTT.

This clonotype occurred many times. The rearrangement links TRBV20-1 to TRBJ1-6; 9 positions match TRBD1. The CDR3 loop spans 15 amino acids. The germline gives CDR1 DFQATT, CDR2 SNEGSKA (reference sequence). J lost 7 bases, V lost 4 bases, and 8 bases had no gene match. This chain's CDR3 is CSAIPGQGLNSPLHF. The DNA for the CDR3 is TGCAGTGCTATCCCGGGACAGGGTCTGAATTCACCCCTCCACTTT.

The chain has TRBV28 and TRBJ2-1, with D perhaps TRBD1 (6 bases). CDR3 size: 15 residues. With 5 bases removed from V and 5 bases from J, the gap between germline ends came to 16 bases. CDR1 and CDR2 (germline): MDHEN, SYDVKM. As DNA, the CDR3 is TGTGCCAGCAGTCCCCCACAGGGTAACAACAATGAGCAGTTCTTC. The encoded protein is CASSPPQGNNNEQFF.

The gene calls are TRBV4-3 and TRBJ2-1, with 9 bases fitting TRBD1. Germline lookup yields CDR1 LGHNA and CDR2 YSLEER. This CDR3 comprises 15 residues. Losses at the gene ends were 4 bases for V and 8 bases for J; bases not matched to a gene: 9. DNA of the CDR3: TGCGCCAGCAGCCGCGGACAGGGGCGACAGGATGAGCAGTTCTTC. Its protein is CASSRGQGRQDEQFF.

This clonotype was seen repeatedly, ten times or more. The chain couples TRBV12-3 or TRBV12-4 to TRBJ1-5, with no clear D. V was shortened by 5 bases and J by 0 bases, with 8 bases between the two germline ends. The CDR3 loop spans 14 amino acids. The CDR3 DNA sequence: TGTGCCAGCAGTCTGGACGGTAGCAATCAGCCCCAGCATTTT. Its protein product is CASSLDGSNQPQHF.

In its sample, this clonotype was seen a few times. The gene calls are TRBV5-1 and TRBJ2-1; 9 bases fit TRBD1. Germline V gene data show CDR1 as SGHRS and CDR2 as YFSETQ. Trimming took 4 bases from V and 7 from J; bases not matched to a gene: 6. The CDR3 spans 14 residues. CDR3 region: CASSRGQGSNEQFF. The CDR3 bases are TGCGCCAGCAGCCGGGGACAGGGCAGTAATGAGCAGTTCTTC.

Ten or more counts support this clonotype. The chain recombines TRBV7-8 with TRBJ1-3; D not certain. The CDR3 sequence is 15 residues long. The V end was cut by 1 base, the J end by 2 bases, with 9 bases between. Germline CDR1 and CDR2: SGHVS and FQNEAQ. The DNA of the CDR3 is TGTGCCAGCAGCTTAGGGAGGAACCCTGGAAACACCATATATTTT. Its translation: CASSLGRNPGNTIYF. Together with reference TRBV7-8 and TRBJ1-3, the CDR3 gives the full variable domain: GAGVSQSPRYKVAKRGQDVALRCDPISGHVSLFWYQQALGQGPEFLTYFQNEAQLDKSGLPSDRFFAERPEGSVSTLKIQRTQQEDSAVYLCASSLGRNPGNTIYFGEGSWLTVV.

This clonotype has just a few counts. This chain links TRBV28 with TRBJ2-5; D might be TRBD2 (6 bases). The CDR3 spans 14 residues. Trimming stripped 5 bases from V and 3 bases from J, with 13 bases between. Germline assignment: CDR1 MDHEN and CDR2 SYDVKM. The CDR3, as DNA: TGTGCCAGCAGTCGGGGCGGGGCCGAAGAGACCCAGTACTTC. It is translated as CASSRGGAEETQYF.

This clonotype was seen a handful of times. The V gene is TRBV7-2, the J gene TRBJ2-1, with 10 bases identical to TRBD2. The CDR3 runs 16 residues. J was trimmed by 7 bases and V by 0 bases; bases with no gene match: 6. CDR1 is SGHTA and CDR2 is FQGNSA in the germline V gene. The CDR3 spells CASSLAGLALGNEQFF. The CDR3 DNA is TGTGCCAGCAGCTTAGCGGGACTAGCGCTGGGGAATGAGCAGTTCTTC. The variable domain in full, with the rest retrieved from reference TRBV7-2 and TRBJ2-1, is GAGVSQSPSNKVTEKGKDVELRCDPISGHTALYWYRQSLGQGLEFLIYFQGNSAPDKSGLPSDRFSAERTGGSVSTLTIQRTQQEDSAVYLCASSLAGLALGNEQFFGPGTRLTVL.

The genes are TRBV4-1 and TRBJ2-7; 10 nucleotides align to TRBD1. The CDR3 runs 17 residues. The V gene end was trimmed by 0 bases and the J gene end by 4 bases; junction bases not matched to a gene: 9. Germline lookup yields CDR1 MGHRA and CDR2 YSYEKL. DNA for the CDR3: TGCGCCAGCAGCCAAGAGCTGCTACGGGACAGGGGATACGAGCAGTACTTC. Translation gives CASSQELLRDRGYEQYF.

This clonotype was found many times. The DNA of the CDR3 is TGTGCCAGCAGTTTGGGGCAGGGTCGTAACTATGGCTACACCTTC. It encodes CASSLGQGRNYGYTF. The chain couples TRBV28 to TRBJ1-2; TRBD1 is a possible D gene (5 bases). V lost 3 bases, J lost 1 base, and 12 bases lay in between. The germline gives CDR1 MDHEN, CDR2 SYDVKM. The CDR3 totals 15 residues.

This clonotype has only a few counts. This chain connects TRBV4-2 to TRBJ2-2; no clear D gene. The CDR3 is made up of 15 amino acids. The germline gives CDR1 LGHNA, CDR2 YNFKEQ. Deletions cut 0 bases from V and 4 bases from J, with 9 bases between. Here the CDR3 DNA reads TGTGCCAGCAGCCAAGATCGCGTTAGCACCGGGGAGCTGTTTTTT. Its translation is CASSQDRVSTGELFF.

There are a few counts of this clonotype. The V and J genes are TRBV29-1 and TRBJ2-2; maybe TRBD2 (6 bases). Germline CDR1 is SQVTM and CDR2 is ANQGSEA. Trimming stripped 7 bases from V and 3 bases from J, with 18 bases between. The CDR3 contains 15 residues. The CDR3 region is CSAAGGRGDTGELFF. CDR3 DNA: TGCAGCGCAGCTGGAGGGCGCGGAGACACCGGGGAGCTGTTTTTT.

Concerning this clonotype itself: This may come from a read error, since a much larger clone is one base off. The rearrangement links TRBV12-3 or TRBV12-4 to TRBJ1-6; D is undetermined. The CDR3 totals 12 residues. In DNA, the CDR3 is TGTGGCAGCAGTTTCGTTCCTTTGCCCCTCCACTTT. Its translation: CGSSFVPLPLHF.

The chain combines TRBV5-1 with TRBJ2-3, with TRBD2 identical over 7 bases. Germline V lookup: CDR1 SGHRS, CDR2 YFSETQ. The CDR3 contains 19 residues. J gave up 2 bases and V 3 bases, and 18 bases lay outside the gene matches. CDR3 sequence: CASSWGSSGTGFFTDTQYF. CDR3 nucleotides: TGCGCCAGCAGCTGGGGGTCTAGCGGCACAGGTTTTTTCACAGATACGCAGTATTTT.

This sequence joins TRBV6-1 and TRBJ1-6, with a weak D call TRBD1 (5 bases). Germline V gene sequence: CDR1 MNHNS, CDR2 SASEGT. This CDR3 region has 14 residues. Trimming cost V 6 bases and J 8 bases, with 14 bases left between them. This CDR3 is CASSGGGLDSPLHF. The CDR3 coding sequence is TGTGCCAGCAGCGGGGGGGGTTTGGATTCACCCCTCCACTTT.

The gene calls are TRBV4-2 and TRBJ2-7; 8 bases fit TRBD2. Germline V gene data show CDR1 as LGHNA and CDR2 as YNFKEQ. This CDR3 comprises 15 residues. Germline trimming cut 1 base from V and 3 bases from J; bases unmatched to any gene: 5. The CDR3 region has the DNA TGTGCCAGCAGCCAAGGCGGGGGGCTCGGCTACGAGCAGTACTTC. This encodes CASSQGGGLGYEQYF.

The chain couples TRBV12-3 or TRBV12-4 to TRBJ2-7, with TRBD1 matching 9 bases. The trim removed 5 bases at V and 6 bases at J, leaving 5 bases unmatched. The CDR3 has 13 amino acids. The CDR3: CASSNRDRAEQYF. CDR3 DNA sequence: TGTGCCAGCAGTAATAGGGACAGGGCCGAGCAGTACTTC.

The CDR3 reads CASKAGGGYNQETQYF. DNA of the CDR3: TGTGCCAGCAAAGCGGGGGGGGGTTACAACCAAGAGACCCAGTACTTC. The V and J genes are TRBV5-4 and TRBJ2-5; 10 nucleotides match TRBD2. Trimming removed 6 bases from V and 0 bases from J; junction bases left unmatched: 8. This CDR3 has 16 amino acids. CDR1 SGHNT and CDR2 YYREEE come from the germline V gene (reference sequence).